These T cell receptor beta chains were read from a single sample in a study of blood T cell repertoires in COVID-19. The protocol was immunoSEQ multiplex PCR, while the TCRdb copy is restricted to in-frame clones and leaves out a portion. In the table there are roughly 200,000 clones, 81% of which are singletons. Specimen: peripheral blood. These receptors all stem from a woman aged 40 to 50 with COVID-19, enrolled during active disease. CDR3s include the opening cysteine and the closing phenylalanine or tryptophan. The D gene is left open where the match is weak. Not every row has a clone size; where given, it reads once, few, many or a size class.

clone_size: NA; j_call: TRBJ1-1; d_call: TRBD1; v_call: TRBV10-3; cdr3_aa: CAISPWGDRVNTEAFF; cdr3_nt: TGTGCCATCAGCCCCTGGGGGGACAGGGTGAACACTGAAGCTTTCTTT
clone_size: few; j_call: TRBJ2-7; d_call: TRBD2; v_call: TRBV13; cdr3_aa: CASAFYRTSGIAYEQYF; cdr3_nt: TGTGCCAGCGCCTTTTATCGGACTAGCGGGATTGCCTACGAGCAGTACTTC
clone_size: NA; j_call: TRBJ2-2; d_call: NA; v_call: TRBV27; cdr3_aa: CASSSHYSLGELFF; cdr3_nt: TGTGCCAGCAGTTCTCATTATAGTCTCGGGGAGCTGTTTTTT
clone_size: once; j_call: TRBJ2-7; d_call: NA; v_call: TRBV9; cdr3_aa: CASSVAPATAALSYEQYF; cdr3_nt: TGTGCCAGCAGCGTAGCTCCGGCGACTGCAGCTCTTTCCTACGAGCAGTACTTC
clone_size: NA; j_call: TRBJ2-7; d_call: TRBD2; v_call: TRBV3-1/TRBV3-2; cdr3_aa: CASSLFRTSYYEQYF; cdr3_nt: TGTGCCAGCAGCCTCTTCAGGACTAGCTACTACGAGCAGTACTTC
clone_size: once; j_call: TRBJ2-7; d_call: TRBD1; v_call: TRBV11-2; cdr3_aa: CASSLAGQLYEQYF; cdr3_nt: TGTGCCAGCAGCTTAGCGGGACAGCTTTACGAGCAGTACTTC
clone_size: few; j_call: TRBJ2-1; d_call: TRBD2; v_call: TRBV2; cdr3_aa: CASSRDGLAGYEQFF; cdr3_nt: TGTGCCAGCAGCCGGGACGGACTAGCGGGATATGAGCAGTTCTTC
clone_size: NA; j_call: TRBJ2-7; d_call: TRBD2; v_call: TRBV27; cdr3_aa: CASSLYSGTSVYYEQYF; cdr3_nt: TGTGCCAGCAGTTTATACTCCGGGACTAGCGTTTACTACGAGCAGTACTTC
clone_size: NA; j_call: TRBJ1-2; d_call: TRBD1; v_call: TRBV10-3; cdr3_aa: CAISADRGWGYTF; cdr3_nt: TGTGCCATCAGTGCGGACAGGGGATGGGGCTACACCTTC
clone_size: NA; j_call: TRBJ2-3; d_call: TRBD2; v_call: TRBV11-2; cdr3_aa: CASSGGLAGEAQYF; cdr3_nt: TGTGCCAGCAGCGGGGGACTAGCGGGGGAGGCGCAGTATTTT
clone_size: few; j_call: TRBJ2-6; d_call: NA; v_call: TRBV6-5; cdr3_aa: CASSSFSSGANVLTF; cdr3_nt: TGTGCCAGCAGTTCCTTTAGCTCTGGGGCCAACGTCCTGACTTTC
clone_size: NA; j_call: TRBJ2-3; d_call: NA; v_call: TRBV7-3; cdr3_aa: CASSWRPGRTDTQYF; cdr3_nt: TGTGCCAGCAGCTGGCGACCGGGTCGTACAGATACGCAGTATTTT
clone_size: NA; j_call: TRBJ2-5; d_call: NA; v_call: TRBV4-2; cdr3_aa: CASSQGSPRGETQYF; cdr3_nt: TGTGCCAGCAGCCAAGGATCCCCTAGGGGAGAGACCCAGTACTTC
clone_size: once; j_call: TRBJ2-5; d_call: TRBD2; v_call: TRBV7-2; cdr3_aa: CASSLSSGGVETQYF; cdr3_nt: TGTGCCAGCAGCTTATCTAGCGGGGGAGTTGAGACCCAGTACTTC
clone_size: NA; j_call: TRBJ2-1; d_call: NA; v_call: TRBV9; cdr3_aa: CASTKGSGTGGDEQFF; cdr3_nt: TGTGCCAGCACCAAGGGATCTGGGACTGGAGGCGATGAGCAGTTCTTC
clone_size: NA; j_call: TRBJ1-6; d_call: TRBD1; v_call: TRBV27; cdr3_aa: CASRPGQGSSPLHF; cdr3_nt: TGTGCCAGCAGGCCGGGACAGGGGAGTTCACCCCTCCACTTT
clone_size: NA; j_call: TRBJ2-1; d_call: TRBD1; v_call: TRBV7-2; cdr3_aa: CASSLRGTGGFRSYNEQFF; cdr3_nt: TGTGCCAGCAGCTTACGGGGGACAGGGGGCTTTAGGTCCTACAATGAGCAGTTCTTC
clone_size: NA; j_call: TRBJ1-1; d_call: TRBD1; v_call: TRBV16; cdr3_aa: CASSQNRQGEAFF; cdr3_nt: TGTGCCAGCAGCCAAAACCGACAGGGAGAAGCTTTCTTT
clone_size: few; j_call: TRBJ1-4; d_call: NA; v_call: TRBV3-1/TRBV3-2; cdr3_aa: CASSNQGPNEKLFF; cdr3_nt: TGTGCCAGCAGCAACCAGGGTCCTAATGAAAAACTGTTTTTT
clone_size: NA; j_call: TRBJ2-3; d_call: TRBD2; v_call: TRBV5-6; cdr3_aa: CASSFGSGGLDTQYF; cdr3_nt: TGTGCCAGCAGCTTTGGTAGCGGGGGACTAGATACGCAGTATTTT
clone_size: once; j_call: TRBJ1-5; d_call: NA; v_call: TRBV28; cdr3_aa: CASTTRGGRNPRGNQPQHF; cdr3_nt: TGTGCCAGCACAACTAGGGGGGGACGTAACCCCAGGGGCAATCAGCCCCAGCATTTT
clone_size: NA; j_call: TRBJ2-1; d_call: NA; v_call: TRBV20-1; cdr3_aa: CSAGILAAQFF; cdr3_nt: TGCAGTGCTGGAATACTAGCCGCGCAGTTCTTC
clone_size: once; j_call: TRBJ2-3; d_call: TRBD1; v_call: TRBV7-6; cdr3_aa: CASSRKGAGSTDTQYF; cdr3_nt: TGTGCCAGCAGCCGTAAGGGGGCCGGGAGCACAGATACGCAGTATTTT
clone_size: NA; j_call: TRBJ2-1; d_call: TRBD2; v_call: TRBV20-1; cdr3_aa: CSASDGGSAYNEQFF; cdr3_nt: TGCAGTGCTAGTGACGGGGGGTCGGCCTACAATGAGCAGTTCTTC
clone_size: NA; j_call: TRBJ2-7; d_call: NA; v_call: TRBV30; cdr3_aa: CAWSRNRESEQYF; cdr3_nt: TGTGCCTGGAGTCGTAATCGGGAGTCCGAGCAGTACTTC
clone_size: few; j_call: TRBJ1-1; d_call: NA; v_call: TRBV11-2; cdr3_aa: CASSLSGRMNTEAFF; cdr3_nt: TGTGCCAGCAGCTTATCAGGCAGGATGAACACTGAAGCTTTCTTT
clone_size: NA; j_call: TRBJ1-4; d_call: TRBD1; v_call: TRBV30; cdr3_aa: CACHRTGGSEKLFF; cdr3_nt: TGTGCCTGTCATAGGACAGGGGGGAGCGAAAAACTGTTTTTT
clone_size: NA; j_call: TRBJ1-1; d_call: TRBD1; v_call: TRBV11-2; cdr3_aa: CASSTAVSGDRGRTEAFF; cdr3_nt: TGTGCCAGCAGCACAGCTGTATCCGGGGACAGGGGTAGGACTGAAGCTTTCTTT
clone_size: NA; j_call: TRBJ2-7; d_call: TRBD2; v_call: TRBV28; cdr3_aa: CASSNGAGGYEQYF; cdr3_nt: TGTGCCAGCAGCAATGGCGCGGGAGGCTACGAGCAGTACTTC